The clone carrying this T cell receptor (beta chain) turned up a few times. Its antigen is unknown. PCR was performed using 60 Vbeta and 13 Jbeta primers. TCRdb's table, derived via immunoSEQ multiplex PCR, lists solely in-frame clones and lacks some. The sample consists of about 140,000 clones, around 75% of them appearing once. These data come from a study of cytomegalovirus exposure and HLA in healthy donors. V lost 1 base and J lost 7, with 11 bases in between. Germline V gives CDR1 MDHEN, CDR2 SYDVKM. The CDR3 consists of 14 residues. The study's findings and limits: A link between a missense DCLRE1C variant and TCR beta V- and J-gene trimming emerged from a later analysis. Data from an earlier analysis indicated that most TCR beta V segments were productive either about 87% or about 30% of the time. In all likelihood, a cluster of highly shared sequence variants was a sequencing artifact. Cytomegalovirus association was listed for about 170 TCR beta chains.

The clonotype was recovered from a man younger than 35 in good health and CMV-seropositive. The V gene is TRBV28, the J gene TRBJ1-5; D possibly corresponds to TRBD1 (5 bases). Specimen: PBMCs. The DNA for the CDR3 is TGTGCCAGCAGTTTATCAAGGGGCAGACAGCCCCAGCATTTT. Its protein is CASSLSRGRQPQHF.